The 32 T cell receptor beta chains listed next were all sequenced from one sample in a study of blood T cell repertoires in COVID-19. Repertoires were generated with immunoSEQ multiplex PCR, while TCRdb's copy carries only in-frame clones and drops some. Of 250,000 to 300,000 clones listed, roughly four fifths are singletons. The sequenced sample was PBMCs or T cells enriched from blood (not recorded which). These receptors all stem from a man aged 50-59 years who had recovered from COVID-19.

The CDR3 is CASSPTSGSSYNEQFF. The CDR3, as DNA: TGTGCCAGCAGCCCAACTAGCGGGAGCTCCTACAATGAGCAGTTCTTC. The genes are TRBV9 and TRBJ2-1, with 11 bases fitting TRBD2. Germline lookup yields CDR1 SGDLS and CDR2 YYNGEE. V lost 4 bases to trimming and J lost 0 bases; unmatched junction nucleotides: 3. The CDR3 has 16 residues.

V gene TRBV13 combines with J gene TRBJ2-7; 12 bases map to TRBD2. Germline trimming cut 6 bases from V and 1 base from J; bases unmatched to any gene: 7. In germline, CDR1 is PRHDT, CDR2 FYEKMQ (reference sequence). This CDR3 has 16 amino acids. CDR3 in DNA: TGTGCCAGCAGACCACGGACTAGCGGGAATTCCTACGAGCAGTACTTC. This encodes CASRPRTSGNSYEQYF.

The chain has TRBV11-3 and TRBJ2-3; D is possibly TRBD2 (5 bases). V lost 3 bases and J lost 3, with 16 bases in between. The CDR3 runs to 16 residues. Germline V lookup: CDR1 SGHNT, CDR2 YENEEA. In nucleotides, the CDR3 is TGTGCCAGCAGCTTCAATCGGGGTGTCAGAACAGATACGCAGTATTTT. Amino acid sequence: CASSFNRGVRTDTQYF.

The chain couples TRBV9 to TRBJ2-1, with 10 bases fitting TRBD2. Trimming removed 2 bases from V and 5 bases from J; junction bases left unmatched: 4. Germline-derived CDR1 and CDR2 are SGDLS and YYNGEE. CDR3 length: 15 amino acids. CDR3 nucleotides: TGTGCCAGCAGCGTCGGGACTAGCGTAGACAATGAGCAGTTCTTC. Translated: CASSVGTSVDNEQFF.

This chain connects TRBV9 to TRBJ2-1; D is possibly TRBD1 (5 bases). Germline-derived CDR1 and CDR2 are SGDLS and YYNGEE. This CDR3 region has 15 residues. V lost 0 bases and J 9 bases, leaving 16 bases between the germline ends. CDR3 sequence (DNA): TGTGCCAGCAGCGTAGCTTCCCAGGGCACGGCTGAGCAGTTCTTC. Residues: CASSVASQGTAEQFF.

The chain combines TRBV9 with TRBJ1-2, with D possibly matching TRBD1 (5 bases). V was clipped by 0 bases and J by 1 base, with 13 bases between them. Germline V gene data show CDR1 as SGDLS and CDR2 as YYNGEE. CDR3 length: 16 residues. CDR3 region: CASSVGPETVNYGYTF. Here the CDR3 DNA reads TGTGCCAGCAGCGTAGGACCCGAGACAGTTAACTATGGCTACACCTTC.

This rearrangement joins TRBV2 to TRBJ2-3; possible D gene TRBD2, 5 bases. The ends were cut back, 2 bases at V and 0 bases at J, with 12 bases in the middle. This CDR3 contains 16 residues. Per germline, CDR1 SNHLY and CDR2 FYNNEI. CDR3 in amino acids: CASSEPSGGSTDTQYF. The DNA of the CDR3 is TGTGCCAGCAGTGAACCTTCTGGCGGGAGCACAGATACGCAGTATTTT.

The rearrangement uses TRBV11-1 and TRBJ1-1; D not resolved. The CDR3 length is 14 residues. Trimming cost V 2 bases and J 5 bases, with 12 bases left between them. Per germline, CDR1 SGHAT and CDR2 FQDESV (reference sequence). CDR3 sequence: CASSLSGWVTEAFF. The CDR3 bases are TGTGCCAGCAGCTTATCGGGGTGGGTTACTGAAGCTTTCTTT.

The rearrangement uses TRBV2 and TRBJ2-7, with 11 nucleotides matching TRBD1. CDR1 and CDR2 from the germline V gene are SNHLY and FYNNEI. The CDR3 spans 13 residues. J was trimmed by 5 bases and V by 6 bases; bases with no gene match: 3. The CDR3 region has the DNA TGTGCCAGCAGGGACAGGGGGCTCGACGAGCAGTACTTC. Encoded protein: CASRDRGLDEQYF.

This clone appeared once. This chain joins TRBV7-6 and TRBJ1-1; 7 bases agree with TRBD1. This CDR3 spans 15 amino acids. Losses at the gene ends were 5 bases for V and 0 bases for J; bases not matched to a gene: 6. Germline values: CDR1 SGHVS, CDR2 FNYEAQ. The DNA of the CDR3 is TGTGCCAGCAGCCTAGGGACAGCCATGAACACTGAAGCTTTCTTT. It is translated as CASSLGTAMNTEAFF. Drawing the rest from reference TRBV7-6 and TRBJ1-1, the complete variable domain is GAGVSQSPRYKVTKRGQDVALRCDPISGHVSLYWYRQALGQGPEFLTYFNYEAQQDKSGLPNDRFSAERPEGSISTLTIQRTEQRDSAMYRCASSLGTAMNTEAFFGQGTRLTVV.

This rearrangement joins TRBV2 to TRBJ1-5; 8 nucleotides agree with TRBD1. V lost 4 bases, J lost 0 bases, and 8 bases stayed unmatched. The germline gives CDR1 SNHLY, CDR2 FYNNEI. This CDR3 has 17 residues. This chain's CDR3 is CASSGNTGGVSNQPQHF. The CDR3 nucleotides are TGTGCCAGCAGTGGCAACACAGGGGGAGTTAGCAATCAGCCCCAGCATTTT.

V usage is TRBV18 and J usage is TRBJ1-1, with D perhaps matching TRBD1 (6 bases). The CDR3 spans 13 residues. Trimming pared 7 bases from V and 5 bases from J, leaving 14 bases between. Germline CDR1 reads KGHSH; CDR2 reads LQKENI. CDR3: CASYEQGGTEAFF. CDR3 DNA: TGTGCCAGCTACGAACAGGGCGGGACTGAAGCTTTCTTT.

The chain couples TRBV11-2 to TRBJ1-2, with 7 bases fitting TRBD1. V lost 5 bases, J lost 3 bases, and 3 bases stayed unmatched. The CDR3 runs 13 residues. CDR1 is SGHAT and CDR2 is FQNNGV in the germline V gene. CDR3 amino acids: CASSRGTDYGYTF. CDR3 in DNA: TGTGCCAGCAGCAGAGGGACAGACTATGGCTACACCTTC.

This CDR3 is CASSLNYEQYF. Written as DNA, the CDR3 is TGTGCCAGCAGCCTAAACTATGAGCAGTACTTC. This chain joins TRBV7-9 and TRBJ2-7; D is uncertain. This CDR3 has 11 residues. The V end was cut by 5 bases, the J end by 7 bases, with 9 bases between. The V gene's germline CDR1 is SEHNR and CDR2 FQNEAQ (reference sequence). The full variable domain, completed using reference TRBV7-9 and TRBJ2-7, is DTGVSQNPRHKITKRGQNVTFRCDPISEHNRLYWYRQTLGQGPEFLTYFQNEAQLEKSRLLSDRFSAERPKGSFSTLEIQRTEQGDSAMYLCASSLNYEQYFGPGTRLTVT.

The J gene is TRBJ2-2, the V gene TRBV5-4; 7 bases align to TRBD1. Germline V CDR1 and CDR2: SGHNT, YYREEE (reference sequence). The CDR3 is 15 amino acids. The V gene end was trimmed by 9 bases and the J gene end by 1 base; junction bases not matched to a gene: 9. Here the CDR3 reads CATNLGGENTGELFF. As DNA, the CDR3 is TGTGCCACCAACCTAGGGGGCGAGAACACCGGGGAGCTGTTTTTT.

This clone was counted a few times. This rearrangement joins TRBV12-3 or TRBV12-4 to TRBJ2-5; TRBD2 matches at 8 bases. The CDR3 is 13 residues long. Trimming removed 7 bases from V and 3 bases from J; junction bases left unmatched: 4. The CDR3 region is CASTLGGEETQYF. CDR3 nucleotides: TGTGCCAGCACACTCGGGGGGGAAGAGACCCAGTACTTC.

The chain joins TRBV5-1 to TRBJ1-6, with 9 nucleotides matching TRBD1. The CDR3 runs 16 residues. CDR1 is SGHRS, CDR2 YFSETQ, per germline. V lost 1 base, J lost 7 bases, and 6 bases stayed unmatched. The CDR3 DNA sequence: TGCGCCAGCAGCTTGATGACGGACAGGGGAAATTCACCCCTCCACTTT. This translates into CASSLMTDRGNSPLHF.

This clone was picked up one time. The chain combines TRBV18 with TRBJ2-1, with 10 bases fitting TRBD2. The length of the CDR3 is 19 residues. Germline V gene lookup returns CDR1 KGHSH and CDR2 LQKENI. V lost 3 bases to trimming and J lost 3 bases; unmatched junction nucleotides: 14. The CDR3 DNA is TGTGCCAGCTCACCTAACAAGCCTAGCGGGAGAGTTCGCTACAATGAGCAGTTCTTC. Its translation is CASSPNKPSGRVRYNEQFF.

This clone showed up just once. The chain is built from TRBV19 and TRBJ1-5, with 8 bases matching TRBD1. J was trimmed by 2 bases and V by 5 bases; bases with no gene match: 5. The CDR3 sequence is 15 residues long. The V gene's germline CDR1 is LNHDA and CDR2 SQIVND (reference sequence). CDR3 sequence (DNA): TGTGCCAGTAGTGCAGGGGGCGGCGGCAATCAGCCCCAGCATTTT. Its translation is CASSAGGGGNQPQHF.

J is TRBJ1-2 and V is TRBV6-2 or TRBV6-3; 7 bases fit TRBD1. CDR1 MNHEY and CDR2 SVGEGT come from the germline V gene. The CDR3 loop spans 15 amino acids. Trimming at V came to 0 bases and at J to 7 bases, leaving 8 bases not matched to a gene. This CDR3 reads CASSYSGRGVLGYTF. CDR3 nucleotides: TGTGCCAGCAGTTACTCAGGCAGGGGGGTTCTTGGCTACACCTTC.

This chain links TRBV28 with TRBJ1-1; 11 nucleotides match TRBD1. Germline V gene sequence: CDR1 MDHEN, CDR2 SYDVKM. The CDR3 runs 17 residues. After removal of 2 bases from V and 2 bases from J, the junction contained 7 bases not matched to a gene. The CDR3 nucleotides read TGTGCCAGCAGTTTAATCGGGACAGGGGGTCCAAACACTGAAGCTTTCTTT. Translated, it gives CASSLIGTGGPNTEAFF. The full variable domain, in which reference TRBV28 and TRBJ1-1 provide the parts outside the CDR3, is DVKVTQSSRYLVKRTGEKVFLECVQDMDHENMFWYRQDPGLGLRLIYFSYDVKMKEKGDIPEGYSVSREKKERFSLILESASTNQTSMYLCASSLIGTGGPNTEAFFGQGTRLTVV.

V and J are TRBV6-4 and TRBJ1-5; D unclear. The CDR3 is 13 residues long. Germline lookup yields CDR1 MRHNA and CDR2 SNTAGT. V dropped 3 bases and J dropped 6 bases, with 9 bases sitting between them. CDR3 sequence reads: CASSEGVTQPQHF. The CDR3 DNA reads TGTGCCAGCAGTGAAGGAGTTACTCAGCCCCAGCATTTT.

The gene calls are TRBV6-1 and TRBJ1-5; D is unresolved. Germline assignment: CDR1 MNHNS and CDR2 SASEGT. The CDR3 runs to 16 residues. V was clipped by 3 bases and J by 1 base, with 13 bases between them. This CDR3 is CASSDTSGVSNQPQHF. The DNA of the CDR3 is TGTGCCAGCAGTGATACGTCCGGGGTAAGCAATCAGCCCCAGCATTTT.

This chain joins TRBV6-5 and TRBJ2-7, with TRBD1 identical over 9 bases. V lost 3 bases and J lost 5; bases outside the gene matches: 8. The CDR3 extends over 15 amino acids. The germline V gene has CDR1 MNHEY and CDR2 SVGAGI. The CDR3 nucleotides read TGTGCCAGCAGTTATCGGGGACAGGGTATCCACGAGCAGTACTTC. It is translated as CASSYRGQGIHEQYF.

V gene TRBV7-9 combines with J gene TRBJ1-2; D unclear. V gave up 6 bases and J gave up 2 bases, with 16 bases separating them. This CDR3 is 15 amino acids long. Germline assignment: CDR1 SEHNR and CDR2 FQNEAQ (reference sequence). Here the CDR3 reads CASSPSKGDNYGYTF. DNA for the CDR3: TGTGCCAGCAGTCCCTCTAAAGGAGACAACTATGGCTACACCTTC.

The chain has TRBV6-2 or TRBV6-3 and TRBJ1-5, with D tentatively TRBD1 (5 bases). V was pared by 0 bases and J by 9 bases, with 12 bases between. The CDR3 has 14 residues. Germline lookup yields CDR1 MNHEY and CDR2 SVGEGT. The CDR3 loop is CASSYSGVASPQHF. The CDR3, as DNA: TGTGCCAGCAGTTACTCAGGGGTCGCGTCGCCCCAGCATTTT.

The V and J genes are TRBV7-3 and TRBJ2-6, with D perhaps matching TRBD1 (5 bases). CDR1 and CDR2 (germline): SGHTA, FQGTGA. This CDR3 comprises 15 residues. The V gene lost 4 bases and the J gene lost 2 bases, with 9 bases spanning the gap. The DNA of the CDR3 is TGTGCCAGCAGCTCCCAGGGAACTGGGGCCAACGTCCTGACTTTC. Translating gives CASSSQGTGANVLTF. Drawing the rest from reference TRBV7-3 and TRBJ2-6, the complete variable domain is GAGVSQTPSNKVTEKGKYVELRCDPISGHTALYWYRQSLGQGPEFLIYFQGTGAADDSGLPNDRFFAVRPEGSVSTLKIQRTERGDSAVYLCASSSQGTGANVLTFGAGSRLTVL.

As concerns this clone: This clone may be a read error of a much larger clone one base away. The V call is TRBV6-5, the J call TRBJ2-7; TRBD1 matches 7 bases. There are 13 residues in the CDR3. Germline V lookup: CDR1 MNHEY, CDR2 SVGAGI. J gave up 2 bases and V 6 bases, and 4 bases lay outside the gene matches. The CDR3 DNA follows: TGTGCCAGCAGCCACAGGGGACCCTACGAGCAGTACTTC. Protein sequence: CASSHRGPYEQYF.

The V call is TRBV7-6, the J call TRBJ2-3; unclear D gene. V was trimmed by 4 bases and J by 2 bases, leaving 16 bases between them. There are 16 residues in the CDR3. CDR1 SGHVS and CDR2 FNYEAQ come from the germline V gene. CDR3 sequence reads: CASSSLSRYDTDTQYF. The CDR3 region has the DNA TGTGCCAGCAGCTCGTTATCCCGCTACGACACAGATACGCAGTATTTT.

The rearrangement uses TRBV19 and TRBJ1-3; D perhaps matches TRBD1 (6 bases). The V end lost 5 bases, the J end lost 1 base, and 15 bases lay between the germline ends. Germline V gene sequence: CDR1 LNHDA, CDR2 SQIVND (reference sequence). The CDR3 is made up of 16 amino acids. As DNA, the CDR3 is TGTGCCAGTAGTGTAACAGGGAACCCATCTGGAAACACCATATATTTT. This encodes CASSVTGNPSGNTIYF.

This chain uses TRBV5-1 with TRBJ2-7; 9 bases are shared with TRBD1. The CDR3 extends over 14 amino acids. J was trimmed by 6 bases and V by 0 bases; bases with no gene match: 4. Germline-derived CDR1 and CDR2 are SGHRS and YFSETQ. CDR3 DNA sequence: TGCGCCAGCAGCTTGGTCGGGACAGGGTCCGAGCAGTACTTC. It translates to CASSLVGTGSEQYF.

The CDR3 here is CASSPGLTLDYEQYF. CDR3 sequence (DNA): TGTGCCAGCAGCCCCGGACTAACCTTGGACTACGAGCAGTACTTC. The J gene is TRBJ2-7, the V gene TRBV7-2; the D gene is possibly TRBD2 (6 bases). Germline loops: CDR1 SGHTA, CDR2 FQGNSA. V was cut by 5 bases and J by 3 bases, with 17 bases left in between. The CDR3 is made up of 15 amino acids. Filled out from reference TRBV7-2 and TRBJ2-7, the complete variable domain reads GAGVSQSPSNKVTEKGKDVELRCDPISGHTALYWYRQSLGQGLEFLIYFQGNSAPDKSGLPSDRFSAERTGGSVSTLTIQRTQQEDSAVYLCASSPGLTLDYEQYFGPGTRLTVT.